This T cell receptor (beta chain) stems from a study of control samples from healthy donors and cancer patients. Clones were read by immunoSEQ multiplex PCR, and TCRdb kept only the in-frame ones, dropping some. The table lists fewer than 200,000 clones, approximately 90% of them singletons. Germline trimming cut 0 bases from V and 6 bases from J; bases unmatched to any gene: 9. This CDR3 has 16 amino acids. Germline assignment: CDR1 WNHNN and CDR2 SYGVQD (reference sequence). The TCR was taken from a man under 40 in good health. The sample comprised blood. The J gene is TRBJ1-2, the V gene TRBV10-1, with 8 positions matching TRBD1. CDR3 DNA sequence: TGCGCCAGCAGTGAGTCGAACGACAGGGGAGTACATGGCTACACCTTC. Encoded protein: CASSESNDRGVHGYTF.